The 30 T cell receptor beta chains below all came from one sample that was sequenced in a study of control samples from healthy donors and cancer patients. Produced via immunoSEQ multiplex PCR; TCRdb's table is partial and in-frame only. Here the sample spans under 450,000 clones, approximately 92% being singletons. Material: PBMCs. These receptors were obtained from a man between 40 and 49 years old with head and neck cancer.

The chain combines TRBV3-1 (or the pseudogene TRBV3-2) with TRBJ2-3; 12 bases are a match to TRBD2. V lost 3 bases, J lost 4 bases, and 8 bases stayed unmatched. Per the germline V gene, CDR1 is LGHDT and CDR2 is YNNKEL (reference sequence). There are 17 residues in the CDR3. This chain's CDR3 is CASSQSRLAGAPDTQYF. DNA for the CDR3: TGTGCCAGCAGCCAGTCCCGACTAGCGGGAGCACCAGATACGCAGTATTTT.

The chain employs TRBV4-2 and TRBJ2-5; 7 bases line up with TRBD1. This CDR3 is built from 14 residues. Germline-derived CDR1 and CDR2 are LGHNA and YNFKEQ. The ends lost 0 bases at V and 5 bases at J; junction bases unmatched: 3. CDR3 loop: CASSQDTRGETQYF. The CDR3 coding sequence is TGTGCCAGCAGCCAAGATACCAGGGGGGAGACCCAGTACTTC.

The chain carries TRBV5-1 and TRBJ1-2, with 7 nucleotides matching TRBD1. V was pared by 0 bases and J by 7 bases, with 12 bases of the junction left unmatched. CDR3 length: 16 residues. Per the germline V gene, CDR1 is SGHRS and CDR2 is YFSETQ. The CDR3 sequence is CASSLEATGAPAGYTF. CDR3 DNA sequence: TGCGCCAGCAGCTTGGAGGCCACAGGGGCGCCAGCTGGCTACACCTTC.

This chain joins TRBV28 and TRBJ1-2, with a tentative D call TRBD1 (5 bases). From germline, CDR1 is MDHEN and CDR2 SYDVKM. V dropped 5 bases and J dropped 6 bases, with 28 bases sitting between them. The length of the CDR3 is 18 residues. The CDR3 sequence is CASSPLVPISQGYDGYTF. DNA for the CDR3: TGTGCCAGCAGTCCACTTGTACCTATCAGCCAGGGTTACGATGGCTACACCTTC.

J is TRBJ1-2 and V is TRBV4-1; no clear D gene. V was trimmed by 0 bases and J by 3 bases, leaving 5 bases between them. This CDR3 spans 13 amino acids. The germline CDR1 and CDR2 sequences are MGHRA and YSYEKL. The CDR3 sequence is CASSQDKYYGYTF. CDR3 nucleotides: TGCGCCAGCAGCCAAGATAAATACTATGGCTACACCTTC.

V usage is TRBV27 and J usage is TRBJ1-2; tentatively, D is TRBD1 (5 bases). V lost 6 bases to trimming and J lost 8 bases, with 22 bases between them. The CDR3 consists of 15 residues. CDR1 is MNHEY and CDR2 is SMNVEV in the germline V gene (reference sequence). The CDR3 loop is CASSPGGVGGNGYTF. The CDR3 DNA sequence: TGTGCCAGCAGCCCTGGGGGGGTAGGTGGGAACGGCTACACCTTC.

In this sample, this clone turned up once. This chain's CDR3 is CASSAGEGPYQPQHF. The CDR3 DNA follows: TGTGCCAGCAGCGCAGGGGAAGGGCCGTATCAGCCCCAGCATTTT. V usage is TRBV9 and J usage is TRBJ1-5; possible D gene TRBD1, 6 bases. Germline CDR1 reads SGDLS; CDR2 reads YYNGEE. The length of the CDR3 is 15 residues. Trimming stripped 3 bases from V and 5 bases from J, with 15 bases between.

A single count supports this clone. This rearrangement joins TRBV28 to TRBJ2-1; 8 bases are shared with TRBD2. The CDR3 is 15 amino acids. The V and J ends lost 7 bases and 6 bases, in that order; junction bases with no gene match: 11. Per germline, CDR1 MDHEN and CDR2 SYDVKM. The CDR3, as DNA: TGTGCCAGCAACCCCTCAGCGGGAGATCCCAATGAGCAGTTCTTC. Amino acids: CASNPSAGDPNEQFF.

The chain links TRBV7-2 to TRBJ2-1, with a possible D match to TRBD2 (5 bases). The CDR3 contains 13 residues. The V gene's germline CDR1 is SGHTA and CDR2 FQGNSA. The V and J ends lost 5 bases and 7 bases respectively, with 12 bases between them. For the CDR3, the DNA is TGTGCCAGCAGCCCGGCCCCGGGGAATGAGCAGTTCTTC. It yields the protein CASSPAPGNEQFF.

The rearrangement links TRBV5-1 to TRBJ1-2; no reliable D call. V was clipped by 0 bases and J by 1 base, with 7 bases between them. Looked up from germline, CDR1 is SGHRS and CDR2 is YFSETQ. The CDR3 consists of 14 residues. The CDR3 nucleotides are TGCGCCAGCAGCTTGGACAGCGTTAACTATGGCTACACCTTC. Translation gives CASSLDSVNYGYTF. Full variable domain (outside the CDR3, taken from reference TRBV5-1 and TRBJ1-2): KAGVTQTPRYLIKTRGQQVTLSCSPISGHRSVSWYQQTPGQGLQFLFEYFSETQRNKGNFPGRFSGRQFSNSRSEMNVSTLELGDSALYLCASSLDSVNYGYTFGSGTRLTVV.

The chain links TRBV6-2 or TRBV6-3 to TRBJ2-7; D unclear. V shed 2 bases and J shed 0 bases, with 11 bases lying between them. Looked up from germline, CDR1 is MNHEY and CDR2 is SVGEGT. The CDR3 extends over 15 amino acids. The CDR3 DNA follows: TGTGCCAGCAGTTACGTGGGTTACGGCTCCTACGAGCAGTACTTC. Its translation: CASSYVGYGSYEQYF.

The chain uses TRBV27 and TRBJ2-7; the D gene is possibly TRBD2 (6 bases). V was shortened by 3 bases and J by 1 base, with 10 bases between the two germline ends. The CDR3 has 14 residues. Germline V gene lookup returns CDR1 MNHEY and CDR2 SMNVEV (reference sequence). In nucleotides, the CDR3 is TGTGCCAGCAGTTTGCGGGGACCTTCCTACGAGCAGTACTTC. Translation: CASSLRGPSYEQYF.

Only one count was recorded for this clone. The chain employs TRBV4-3 and TRBJ2-1, with D perhaps TRBD1 or TRBD2 (7 bases each). Germline CDR1 reads LGHNA; CDR2 reads YSLEER. The CDR3 totals 14 residues. V was pared by 1 base and J by 9 bases, with 13 bases between. The CDR3 loop is CASSQGGRGGEQFF. CDR3 coding DNA: TGCGCCAGCAGCCAAGGGGGCAGGGGGGGTGAGCAGTTCTTC.

This clone showed up just a few times. This sequence joins TRBV14 and TRBJ1-4, with a tentative D call TRBD1 (6 bases). V was clipped by 1 base and J by 7 bases, with 13 bases between them. This CDR3 contains 15 residues. Germline V gene data show CDR1 as SGHDN and CDR2 as FVKESK. The CDR3 reads CASSQARQAGEKLFF. The CDR3 region has the DNA TGTGCCAGCAGCCAAGCCCGACAGGCCGGTGAAAAACTGTTTTTT.

The rearrangement uses TRBV7-3 and TRBJ2-1; TRBD2 might be the D (5 bases). The germline gives CDR1 SGHTA, CDR2 FQGTGA. The CDR3 is made up of 15 amino acids. Between the trimmed V and J ends, which lost 5 bases and 2 bases, there was a span of 13 bases. For the CDR3, the DNA is TGTGCCAGCAGCACCCAAGGGAGTCCCTACAATGAGCAGTTCTTC. It is translated as CASSTQGSPYNEQFF. Variable domain in full (rest from reference TRBV7-3 and TRBJ2-1): GAGVSQTPSNKVTEKGKYVELRCDPISGHTALYWYRQSLGQGPEFLIYFQGTGAADDSGLPNDRFFAVRPEGSVSTLKIQRTERGDSAVYLCASSTQGSPYNEQFFGPGTRLTVL.

V is TRBV19 and J is TRBJ2-5; 8 bases map to TRBD1. Trimming removed 4 bases from V and 2 bases from J; junction bases left unmatched: 6. Germline V gene lookup returns CDR1 LNHDA and CDR2 SQIVND (reference sequence). This CDR3 is 15 amino acids long. The CDR3 coding sequence is TGTGCCAGTAGTAGCTCACGGACAGGGCAAGAGACCCAGTACTTC. Its protein product is CASSSSRTGQETQYF.

This rearrangement joins TRBV28 to TRBJ2-5; tentatively, D is TRBD2 (5 bases). Germline CDR1 and CDR2: MDHEN and SYDVKM. This CDR3 has 13 residues. Trimming stripped 5 bases from V and 0 bases from J, with 7 bases between. The CDR3 reads CASSTGYQETQYF. The CDR3 DNA sequence: TGTGCCAGCAGTACGGGGTACCAAGAGACCCAGTACTTC.

The chain is built from TRBV5-4 and TRBJ1-6; 8 bases fit TRBD1. Germline-derived CDR1 and CDR2 are SGHNT and YYREEE (reference sequence). This CDR3 has 14 amino acids. V lost 4 bases to trimming and J lost 7 bases; unmatched junction nucleotides: 4. The CDR3 region has the DNA TGTGCCAGCAGCCTGACAGGGGTCAATTCACCCCTCCACTTT. Translated: CASSLTGVNSPLHF.

The rearrangement joins TRBV28 to TRBJ2-7; 9 positions match TRBD2. CDR3 length: 18 residues. The germline CDR1 and CDR2 sequences are MDHEN and SYDVKM. After removal of 6 bases from V and 2 bases from J, the junction contained 17 bases not matched to a gene. Written as DNA, the CDR3 is TGTGCCAGCAGAGGGTTCGACAAAGCGGGGGGCCCACCCTACGAGCAGTACTTC. This encodes CASRGFDKAGGPPYEQYF.

The chain recombines TRBV28 with TRBJ2-4, with 7 bases identical to TRBD1. V lost 6 bases and J lost 1; bases outside the gene matches: 9. Per the germline V gene, CDR1 is MDHEN and CDR2 is SYDVKM. The CDR3 is 16 residues long. The CDR3 nucleotides are TGTGCCAGCAGCGAGCTGACAGGGATGGCCAAAAACATTCAGTACTTC. It is translated as CASSELTGMAKNIQYF.

V is TRBV9 and J is TRBJ1-5; tentatively, D is TRBD1 (6 bases). Looked up from germline, CDR1 is SGDLS and CDR2 is YYNGEE. With 2 bases removed from V and 5 bases from J, the gap between germline ends came to 14 bases. This CDR3 has 15 residues. This CDR3 is CASSVSGVRDQPQHF. CDR3 nucleotides: TGTGCCAGCAGCGTGTCAGGGGTTCGGGATCAGCCCCAGCATTTT. Filled out from reference TRBV9 and TRBJ1-5, the complete variable domain reads DSGVTQTPKHLITATGQRVTLRCSPRSGDLSVYWYQQSLDQGLQFLIQYYNGEERAKGNILERFSAQQFPDLHSELNLSSLELGDSALYFCASSVSGVRDQPQHFGDGTRLSIL.

This chain joins TRBV15 and TRBJ1-1; D unresolved. Germline V gene sequence: CDR1 LNHNV, CDR2 YYDKDF (reference sequence). There are 15 residues in the CDR3. V shed 0 bases and J shed 5 bases, with 13 bases lying between them. The CDR3 loop is CATSRDRAIQTEAFF. The CDR3 DNA reads TGTGCCACCAGCAGAGATCGGGCGATCCAGACTGAAGCTTTCTTT.

This rearrangement joins TRBV5-1 to TRBJ2-1; TRBD1 is a possible D gene (6 bases). The CDR3 loop spans 15 amino acids. The V end lost 0 bases, the J end lost 5 bases, and 12 bases lay between the germline ends. Germline V lookup: CDR1 SGHRS, CDR2 YFSETQ. Here the CDR3 reads CASSLEIRGDNEQFF. CDR3 sequence (DNA): TGCGCCAGCAGCTTGGAGATCAGGGGCGACAATGAGCAGTTCTTC.

This clone was seen a single time. J is TRBJ2-3 and V is TRBV5-8; D possibly matches TRBD1 or TRBD2 (6 bases each). The germline V and J ends were trimmed by 6 bases and 5 bases, with 22 bases remaining between them. Germline V gene lookup returns CDR1 SGHTS and CDR2 YDEGEE. This CDR3 is built from 16 residues. The CDR3 loop is CASIHLWGANGDTQYF. In DNA form, the CDR3 reads TGTGCCAGCATCCATTTATGGGGGGCCAACGGAGATACGCAGTATTTT.

This chain joins TRBV6-5 and TRBJ1-6; 9 nucleotides agree with TRBD1. The CDR3 is 15 amino acids. V shed 6 bases and J 7 bases; nucleotides not matched to a gene: 7. CDR1 MNHEY and CDR2 SVGAGI come from the germline V gene. CDR3 amino acids: CASRITGTGNSPLHF. CDR3 DNA: TGTGCCAGCAGAATTACCGGGACAGGGAATTCACCCCTCCACTTT.

Here the CDR3 DNA reads TGTGCCAGCAGCTTCAGACAGGGCCTTAGCACAGATACGCAGTATTTT. Its translation: CASSFRQGLSTDTQYF. The chain uses TRBV7-2 and TRBJ2-3; the match to TRBD1 covers 7 bases. Germline V gene data show CDR1 as SGHTA and CDR2 as FQGNSA. J lost 0 bases, V lost 3 bases, and 6 bases had no gene match. The CDR3 length is 16 residues.

V gene TRBV24-1 combines with J gene TRBJ2-2, with TRBD1 matching 8 bases. V shed 1 base and J 1 base; nucleotides not matched to a gene: 4. The CDR3 sequence is 17 residues long. Germline-derived CDR1 and CDR2 are KGHDR and SFDVKD. CDR3 residues: CATSDFNGQGNTGELFF. The CDR3 region has the DNA TGTGCCACCAGTGATTTTAATGGACAGGGGAACACCGGGGAGCTGTTTTTT.

The rearrangement joins TRBV6-2 or TRBV6-3 to TRBJ2-7; perhaps TRBD1 as D (5 bases). Germline V gene data show CDR1 as MNHEY and CDR2 as SVGEGT. The CDR3 sequence is 13 residues long. Between the trimmed V and J ends, which lost 4 bases and 5 bases, there was a span of 12 bases. This CDR3 is CASSSREFDEQYF. CDR3 sequence (DNA): TGTGCCAGCAGTTCCAGGGAATTCGACGAGCAGTACTTC.

The rearrangement links TRBV20-1 to TRBJ1-1, with unresolved D. Germline CDR1 reads DFQATT; CDR2 reads SNEGSKA (reference sequence). V was trimmed by 4 bases and J by 0 bases, leaving 0 bases between them. CDR3 length: 10 residues. CDR3 in amino acids: CSAMNTEAFF. The CDR3 DNA reads TGCAGTGCTATGAACACTGAAGCTTTCTTT.

The chain joins TRBV19 to TRBJ1-1; D not certain. V was trimmed by 7 bases and J by 1 base, leaving 16 bases between them. Germline CDR1 LNHDA, CDR2 SQIVND (reference sequence). The CDR3 is 15 residues long. CDR3 bases: TGTGCCAGTACGGGGTTGGACTGGACGAACACTGAAGCTTTCTTT. Its translation is CASTGLDWTNTEAFF.